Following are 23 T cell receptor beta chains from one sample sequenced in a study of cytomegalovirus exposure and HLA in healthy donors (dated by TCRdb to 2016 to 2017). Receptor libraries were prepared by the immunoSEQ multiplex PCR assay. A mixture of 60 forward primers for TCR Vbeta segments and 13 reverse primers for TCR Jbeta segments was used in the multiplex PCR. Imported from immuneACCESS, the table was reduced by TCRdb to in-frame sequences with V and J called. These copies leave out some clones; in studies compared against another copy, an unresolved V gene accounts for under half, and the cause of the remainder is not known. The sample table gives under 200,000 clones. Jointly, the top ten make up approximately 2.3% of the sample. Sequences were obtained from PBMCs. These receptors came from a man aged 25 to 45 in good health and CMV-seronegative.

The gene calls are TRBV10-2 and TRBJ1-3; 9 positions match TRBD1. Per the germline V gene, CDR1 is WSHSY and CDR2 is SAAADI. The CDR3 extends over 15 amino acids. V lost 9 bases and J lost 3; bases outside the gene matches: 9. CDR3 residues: CASITGGADGNTIYF. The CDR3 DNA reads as TGCGCCAGTATTACAGGGGGCGCGGATGGAAACACCATATATTTT.

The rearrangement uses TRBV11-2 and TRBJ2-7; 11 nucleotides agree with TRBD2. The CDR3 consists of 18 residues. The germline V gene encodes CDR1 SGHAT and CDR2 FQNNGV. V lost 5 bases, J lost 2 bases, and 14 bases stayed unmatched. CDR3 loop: CASSPPGHLGLAAYEQYF. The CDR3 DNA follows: TGTGCCAGCAGCCCCCCGGGACACCTGGGACTAGCGGCCTACGAGCAGTACTTC.

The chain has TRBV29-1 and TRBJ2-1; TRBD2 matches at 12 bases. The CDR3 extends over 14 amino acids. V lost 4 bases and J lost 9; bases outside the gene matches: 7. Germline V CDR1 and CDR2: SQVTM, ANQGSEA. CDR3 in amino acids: CSVAGLAGYGEQFF. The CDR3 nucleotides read TGCAGCGTTGCTGGACTAGCGGGATACGGTGAGCAGTTCTTC.

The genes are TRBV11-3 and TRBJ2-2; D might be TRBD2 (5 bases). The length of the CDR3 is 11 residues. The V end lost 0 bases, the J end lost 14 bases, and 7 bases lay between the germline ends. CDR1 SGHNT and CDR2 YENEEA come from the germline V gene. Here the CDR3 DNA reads TGTGCCAGCAGCTTAGAGGGAGCCCTGTTTTTT. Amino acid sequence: CASSLEGALFF. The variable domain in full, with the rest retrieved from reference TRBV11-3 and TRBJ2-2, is EAGVVQSPRYKIIEKKQPVAFWCNPISGHNTLYWYLQNLGQGPELLIRYENEEAVDDSQLPKDRFSAERLKGVDSTLKIQPAELGDSAVYLCASSLEGALFFGEGSRLTVL.

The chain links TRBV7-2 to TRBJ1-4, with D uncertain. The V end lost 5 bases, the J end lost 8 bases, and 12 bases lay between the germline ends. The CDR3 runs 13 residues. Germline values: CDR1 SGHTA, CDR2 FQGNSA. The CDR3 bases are TGTGCCAGCAGCGTAAATACCCGGGAAAAACTGTTTTTT. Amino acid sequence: CASSVNTREKLFF.

The CDR3 here is CASSLIGRADTEAFF. The CDR3, as DNA: TGTGCCAGCAGCTTAATTGGCAGGGCCGACACTGAAGCTTTCTTT. The V and J genes are TRBV7-8 and TRBJ1-1; D might be TRBD1 (5 bases). Trimming took 2 bases from V and 3 from J, leaving 13 bases between them. The CDR3 is made up of 15 amino acids. CDR1 is SGHVS, CDR2 FQNEAQ, per germline.

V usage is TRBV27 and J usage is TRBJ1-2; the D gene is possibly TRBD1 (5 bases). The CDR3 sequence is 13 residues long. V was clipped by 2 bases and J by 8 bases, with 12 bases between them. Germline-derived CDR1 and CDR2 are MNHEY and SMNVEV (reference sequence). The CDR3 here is CASSLRGLGGYTF. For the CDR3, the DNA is TGTGCCAGCAGTTTACGGGGGTTAGGCGGCTACACCTTC.

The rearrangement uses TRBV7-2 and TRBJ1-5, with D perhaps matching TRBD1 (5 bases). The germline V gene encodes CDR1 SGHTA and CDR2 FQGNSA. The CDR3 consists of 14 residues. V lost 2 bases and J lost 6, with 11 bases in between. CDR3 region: CASSLTAGGQPQHF. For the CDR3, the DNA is TGTGCCAGCAGCTTAACTGCGGGGGGTCAGCCCCAGCATTTT.

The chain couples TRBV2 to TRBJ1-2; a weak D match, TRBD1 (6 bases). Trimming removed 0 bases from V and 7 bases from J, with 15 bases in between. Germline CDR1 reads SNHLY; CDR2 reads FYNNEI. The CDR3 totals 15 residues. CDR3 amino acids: CASSEARGHVPGYTF. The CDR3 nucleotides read TGTGCCAGCAGTGAAGCGCGGGGGCACGTCCCTGGCTACACCTTC.

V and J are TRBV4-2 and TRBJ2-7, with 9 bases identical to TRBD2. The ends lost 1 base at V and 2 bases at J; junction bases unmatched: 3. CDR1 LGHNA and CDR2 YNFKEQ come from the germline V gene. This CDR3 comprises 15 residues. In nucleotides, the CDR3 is TGTGCCAGCAGCCAAGTCGCGGGAGGGGCCTACGAGCAGTACTTC. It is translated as CASSQVAGGAYEQYF.

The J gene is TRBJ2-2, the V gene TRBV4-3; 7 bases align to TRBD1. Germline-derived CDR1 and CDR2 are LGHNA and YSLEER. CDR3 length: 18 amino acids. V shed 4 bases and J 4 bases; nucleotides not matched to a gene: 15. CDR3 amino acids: CASSPKPTGDSVTGELFF. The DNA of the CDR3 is TGCGCCAGCAGCCCCAAACCCACTGGGGACAGCGTCACCGGGGAGCTGTTTTTT.

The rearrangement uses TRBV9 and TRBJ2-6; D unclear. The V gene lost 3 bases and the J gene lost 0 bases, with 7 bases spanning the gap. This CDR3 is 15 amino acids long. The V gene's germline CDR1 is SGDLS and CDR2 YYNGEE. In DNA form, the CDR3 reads TGTGCCAGCAGCGCTTTCTCCTCTGGGGCCAACGTCCTGACTTTC. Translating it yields CASSAFSSGANVLTF.

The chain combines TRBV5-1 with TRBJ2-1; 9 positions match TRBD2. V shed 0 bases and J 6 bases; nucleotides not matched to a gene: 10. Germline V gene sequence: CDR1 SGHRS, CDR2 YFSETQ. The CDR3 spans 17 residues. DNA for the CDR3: TGCGCCAGCAGCTTGGCGTGGGGCGGGAGGGCCGCCAATGAGCAGTTCTTC. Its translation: CASSLAWGGRAANEQFF.

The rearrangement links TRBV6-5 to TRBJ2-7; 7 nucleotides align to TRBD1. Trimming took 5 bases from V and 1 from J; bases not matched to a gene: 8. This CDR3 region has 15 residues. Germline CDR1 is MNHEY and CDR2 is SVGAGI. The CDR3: CASSHGNRGSYEQYF. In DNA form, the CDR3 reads TGTGCCAGCAGTCACGGAAACAGGGGTTCCTACGAGCAGTACTTC.

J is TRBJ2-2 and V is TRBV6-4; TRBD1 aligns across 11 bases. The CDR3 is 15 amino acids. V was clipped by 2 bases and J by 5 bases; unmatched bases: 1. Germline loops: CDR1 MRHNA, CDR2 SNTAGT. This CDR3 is CASSDRDRGTGELFF. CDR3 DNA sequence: TGTGCCAGCAGTGACCGGGACAGGGGGACCGGGGAGCTGTTTTTT.

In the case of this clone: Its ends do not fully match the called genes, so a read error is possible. CDR3: CASSSARNSGELFF. CDR3 nucleotide sequence: TGTGCCAGCAGCTCCGCTAGGAACTCCGGGGAGCTGTTTTTT. V is TRBV7-9 and J is TRBJ2-2; no clear D gene. The CDR3 extends over 14 amino acids. In germline, CDR1 is SEHNR, CDR2 FQNEAQ (reference sequence).

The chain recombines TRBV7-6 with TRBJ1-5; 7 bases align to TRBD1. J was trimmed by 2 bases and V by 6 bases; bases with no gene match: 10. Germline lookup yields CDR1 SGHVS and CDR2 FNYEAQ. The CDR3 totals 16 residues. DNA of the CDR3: TGTGCCAGCAGTCCAGAGGCCGGACAGGGCAATCAGCCCCAGCATTTT. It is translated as CASSPEAGQGNQPQHF.

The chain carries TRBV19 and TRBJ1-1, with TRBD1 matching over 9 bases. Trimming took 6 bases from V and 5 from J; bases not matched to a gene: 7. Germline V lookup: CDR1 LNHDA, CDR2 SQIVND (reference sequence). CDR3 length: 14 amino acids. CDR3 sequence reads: CASRETGGSTEAFF. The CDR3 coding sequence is TGTGCCAGTAGGGAGACAGGGGGTTCAACTGAAGCTTTCTTT.

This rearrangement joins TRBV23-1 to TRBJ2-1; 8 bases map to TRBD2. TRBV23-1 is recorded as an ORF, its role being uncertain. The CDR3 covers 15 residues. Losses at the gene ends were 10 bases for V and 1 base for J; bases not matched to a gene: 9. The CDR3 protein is CATFTCGRSYNEQFF. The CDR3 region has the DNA TGCGCCACCTTTACATGCGGGAGGTCCTACAATGAGCAGTTCTTC.

The CDR3 protein is CASSLLAGAIEQFF. CDR3 coding DNA: TGTGCCAGCAGCTTACTAGCGGGAGCCATTGAGCAGTTCTTC. This chain uses TRBV13 with TRBJ2-1, with TRBD2 matching 10 bases. The length of the CDR3 is 14 residues. Germline CDR1 reads PRHDT; CDR2 reads FYEKMQ (reference sequence). Losses at the gene ends were 2 bases for V and 9 bases for J; bases not matched to a gene: 4.

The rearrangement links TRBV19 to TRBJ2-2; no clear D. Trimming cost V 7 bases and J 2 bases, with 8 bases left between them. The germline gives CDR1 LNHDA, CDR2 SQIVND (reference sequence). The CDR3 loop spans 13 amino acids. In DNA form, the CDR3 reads TGTGCCAGTAATCGCGGAAACACCGGGGAGCTGTTTTTT. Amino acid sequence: CASNRGNTGELFF. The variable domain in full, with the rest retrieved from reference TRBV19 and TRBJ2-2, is DGGITQSPKYLFRKEGQNVTLSCEQNLNHDAMYWYRQDPGQGLRLIYYSQIVNDFQKGDIAEGYSVSREKKESFPLTVTSAQKNPTAFYLCASNRGNTGELFFGEGSRLTVL.

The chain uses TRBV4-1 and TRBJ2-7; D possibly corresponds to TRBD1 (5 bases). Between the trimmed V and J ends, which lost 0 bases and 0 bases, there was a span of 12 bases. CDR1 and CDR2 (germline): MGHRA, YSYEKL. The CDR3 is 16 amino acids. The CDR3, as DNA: TGCGCCAGCAGCCAAGAAACGACAGTTAGCTCCTACGAGCAGTACTTC. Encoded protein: CASSQETTVSSYEQYF.

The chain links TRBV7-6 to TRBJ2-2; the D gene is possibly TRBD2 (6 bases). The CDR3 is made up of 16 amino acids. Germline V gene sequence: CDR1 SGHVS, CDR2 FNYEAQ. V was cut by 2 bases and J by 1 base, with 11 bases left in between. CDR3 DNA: TGTGCCAGCAGCTTAATGTGGGGGGAGAACACCGGGGAGCTGTTTTTT. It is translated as CASSLMWGENTGELFF.